This note documents a single T cell receptor beta chain sequence. The V end was cut by 0 bases, the J end by 5 bases, with 17 bases between. The CDR3 spans 16 residues. In germline, CDR1 is MGHRA, CDR2 YSYEKL. These data originate in a study of OX40 agonist ivuxolimab in advanced cancers. TCRdb keeps only in-frame clones here, not all; method: immunoSEQ multiplex PCR. The sample contains about 59,000 clones, approximately 94% of which appear only once. This material consisted of CD4+ or CD8+ T cells sorted from blood, taken in a trial of the OX40 agonist ivuxolimab. The chain uses TRBV4-1 and TRBJ2-7; D may be TRBD2 (5 bases). This receptor was taken from an adult with an advanced solid tumor such as melanoma, head and neck, liver or kidney cancer. The CDR3, as DNA: TGCGCCAGCAGCCAAGATGATAGCGTGCCCCGAGACGAGCAGTACTTC. Encoded protein: CASSQDDSVPRDEQYF.